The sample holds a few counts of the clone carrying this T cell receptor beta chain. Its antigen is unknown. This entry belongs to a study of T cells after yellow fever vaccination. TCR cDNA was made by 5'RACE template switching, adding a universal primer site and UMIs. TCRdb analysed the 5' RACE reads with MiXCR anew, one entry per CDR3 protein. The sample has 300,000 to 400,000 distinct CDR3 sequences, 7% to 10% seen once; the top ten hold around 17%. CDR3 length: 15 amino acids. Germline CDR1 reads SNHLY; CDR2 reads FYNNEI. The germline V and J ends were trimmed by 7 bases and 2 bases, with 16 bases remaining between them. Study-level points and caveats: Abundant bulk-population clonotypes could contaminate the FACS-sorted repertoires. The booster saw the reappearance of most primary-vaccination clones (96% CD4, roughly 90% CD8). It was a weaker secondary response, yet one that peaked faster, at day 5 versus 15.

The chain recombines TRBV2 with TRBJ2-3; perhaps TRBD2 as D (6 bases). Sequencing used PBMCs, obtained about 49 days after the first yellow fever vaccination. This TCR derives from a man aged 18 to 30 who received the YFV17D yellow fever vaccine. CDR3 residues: CASTAGLSFTDTQYF. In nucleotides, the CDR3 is TGTGCCAGCACCGCCGGACTATCCTTCACAGATACGCAGTATTTT.